At least ten counts were recorded for the clone carrying this TCR beta chain. These data are taken from a study of CDR3 diversity in severe acne. From germline, CDR1 is SNHLY and CDR2 FYNNEI. Trimming cost V 6 bases and J 4 bases; bases outside gene matches: 4. The CDR3 contains 15 residues. One entry per CDR3 protein, called by TCRdb with MiXCR from the PCR reads. The sample carries more than 80,000 distinct CDR3 sequences, 45% to 50% recorded once. Source material: blood. The chain joins TRBV2 to TRBJ2-5; 14 bases match TRBD2. The origin of this receptor is a male donor with severe acne vulgaris. The CDR3 is CASSGTSGSGETQYF. CDR3 DNA sequence: TGTGCCAGCAGCGGGACTAGCGGGAGTGGAGAGACCCAGTACTTC.